A single sample gave rise to the 26 T cell receptor beta chains below, sequenced in a study of T cell responses to AZD1222 COVID-19 vaccine. Profiled with immunoSEQ multiplex PCR; TCRdb holds only in-frame clones, not every one. This table has 150,000 to 250,000 clones, roughly nine tenths appearing once. Sequences were derived from peripheral blood, sampled 28 days after the second AZD1222 dose. These receptors all stem from an adult who received the AZD1222 COVID-19 vaccine.

The chain combines TRBV5-1 with TRBJ2-7; unclear D gene. This CDR3 is 11 amino acids long. Trimming removed 2 bases at V and 4 bases at J, with 4 bases between. The germline V gene encodes CDR1 SGHRS and CDR2 YFSETQ. This CDR3 reads CASSFEYEQYF. The DNA of the CDR3 is TGCGCCAGCAGCTTCGAATACGAGCAGTACTTC.

The chain uses TRBV6-5 and TRBJ1-1, with D unclear. The CDR3 has 15 residues. Per germline, CDR1 MNHEY and CDR2 SVGAGI. Trimming took 0 bases from V and 4 from J, leaving 12 bases between them. CDR3 amino acids: CASSYSARITTEAFF. The CDR3 DNA reads as TGTGCCAGCAGTTACTCGGCCCGGATTACCACTGAAGCTTTCTTT.

The chain combines TRBV5-4 with TRBJ2-7, with 9 nucleotides matching TRBD1. Unmatched junction bases numbered 9, after V lost 3 bases and J lost 5 bases. There are 15 residues in the CDR3. Germline CDR1 is SGHNT and CDR2 is YYREEE (reference sequence). CDR3 sequence reads: CASSYRTGEVDEQYF. In nucleotides, the CDR3 is TGTGCCAGCAGCTACCGGACAGGGGAGGTTGACGAGCAGTACTTC.

This chain links TRBV7-2 with TRBJ1-3; the D is unclear. V was shortened by 2 bases and J by 2 bases, with 4 bases between the two germline ends. The germline V gene has CDR1 SGHTA and CDR2 FQGNSA. The CDR3 contains 13 residues. The CDR3 nucleotides are TGTGCCAGCAGCTTAAATCCTGGAAACACCATATATTTT. Amino acids: CASSLNPGNTIYF.

The genes are TRBV2 and TRBJ1-1; possibly TRBD1 for D (5 bases). CDR3 length: 12 amino acids. The V end was cut by 0 bases, the J end by 7 bases, with 6 bases between. Looked up from germline, CDR1 is SNHLY and CDR2 is FYNNEI. The CDR3 nucleotides read TGTGCCAGCAGTGAAGCTGGGGGTGAAGCTTTCTTT. Its protein product is CASSEAGGEAFF.

V usage is TRBV25-1 and J usage is TRBJ1-1, with D uncertain. V was pared by 2 bases and J by 10 bases, with 11 bases between. The germline V gene has CDR1 MGHDK and CDR2 SYGVNS. The CDR3 totals 12 residues. For the CDR3, the DNA is TGTGCCAGCAGTGAAACCGGTCGTGGAGCTTTCTTT. Translated, it gives CASSETGRGAFF.

This sequence joins TRBV6-2 or TRBV6-3 and TRBJ2-1, with 9 positions matching TRBD1. The germline V gene encodes CDR1 MNHEY and CDR2 SVGEGT. The CDR3 sequence is 15 residues long. With V trimmed by 5 bases and J by 4 bases, 6 bases remained unmatched. As DNA, the CDR3 is TGTGCCAGCAGTGTCCGGGACAGGGTGTACAATGAGCAGTTCTTC. The encoded protein is CASSVRDRVYNEQFF.

This clone was recorded only once. The V and J genes are TRBV19 and TRBJ2-1; TRBD2 is a possible D gene (6 bases). This CDR3 contains 15 residues. The germline V gene has CDR1 LNHDA and CDR2 SQIVND (reference sequence). V lost 1 base, J lost 7 bases, and 14 bases lay in between. The CDR3 is CASSIAAQSGNEQFF. The CDR3 DNA reads TGTGCCAGTAGTATAGCGGCTCAAAGCGGGAATGAGCAGTTCTTC.

This rearrangement joins TRBV2 to TRBJ1-2; unclear D gene. The V and J ends lost 7 bases and 4 bases respectively, with 13 bases between them. Germline lookup yields CDR1 SNHLY and CDR2 FYNNEI. The CDR3 is 13 residues long. The CDR3 here is CASTADGIYGYTF. The CDR3 DNA sequence: TGTGCCAGCACTGCGGACGGAATCTATGGCTACACCTTC.

The V and J genes are TRBV2 and TRBJ1-2, with 9 bases aligning to TRBD1. The V gene end was trimmed by 7 bases and the J gene end by 8 bases; junction bases not matched to a gene: 8. CDR3 size: 13 residues. Germline CDR1 SNHLY, CDR2 FYNNEI. The CDR3 DNA follows: TGTGCCAGCAAAGGGACAGGGCCGAGGGGCTACACCTTC. It specifies CASKGTGPRGYTF. The variable domain in full, completed from reference TRBV2 and TRBJ1-2, reads EPEVTQTPSHQVTQMGQEVILRCVPISNHLYFYWYRQILGQKVEFLVSFYNNEISEKSEIFDDQFSVERPDGSNFTLKIRSTKLEDSAMYFCASKGTGPRGYTFGSGTRLTVV.

V usage is TRBV5-5 and J usage is TRBJ1-1; perhaps TRBD1 as D (5 bases). CDR1 is SGHKS, CDR2 YYEKEE, per germline (reference sequence). The CDR3 is 15 residues long. Deletions cut 0 bases from V and 5 bases from J, with 14 bases between. The CDR3 sequence: CASSLVFYGGTEAFF. CDR3 bases: TGTGCCAGCAGCTTGGTTTTTTATGGGGGAACTGAAGCTTTCTTT.

The chain carries TRBV29-1 and TRBJ2-5; no definite D call. This CDR3 is built from 14 residues. Germline CDR1 reads SQVTM; CDR2 reads ANQGSEA. V was trimmed by 4 bases and J by 0 bases, leaving 12 bases between them. The CDR3 DNA is TGCAGCGTTGCGGCTGTCGGGTACCAAGAGACCCAGTACTTC. Translated: CSVAAVGYQETQYF. The full variable domain, completed using reference TRBV29-1 and TRBJ2-5, is SAVISQKPSRDICQRGTSLTIQCQVDSQVTMMFWYRQQPGQSLTLIATANQGSEATYESGFVIDKFPISRPNLTFSTLTVSNMSPEDSSIYLCSVAAVGYQETQYFGPGTRLLVL.

The chain uses TRBV19 and TRBJ1-5; D is undetermined. V was trimmed by 6 bases and J by 7 bases, leaving 13 bases between them. Germline assignment: CDR1 LNHDA and CDR2 SQIVND (reference sequence). This CDR3 comprises 13 residues. The CDR3: CASSSGPRQPQHF. The CDR3 DNA is TGTGCCAGTAGCAGCGGACCGCGGCAGCCCCAGCATTTT.

CDR3 sequence reads: CASERGGSGNTIYF. DNA for the CDR3: TGTGCCAGTGAGAGGGGAGGCTCTGGAAACACCATATATTTT. The chain recombines TRBV19 with TRBJ1-3; maybe TRBD1 (5 bases). Germline V gene data show CDR1 as LNHDA and CDR2 as SQIVND (reference sequence). V lost 8 bases and J lost 0, with 11 bases in between. The CDR3 runs to 14 residues.

This chain uses TRBV5-4 with TRBJ2-5; D remains unclear. V was pared by 0 bases and J by 1 base, with 10 bases between. The CDR3 is 15 residues long. The germline CDR1 and CDR2 sequences are SGHNT and YYREEE (reference sequence). The CDR3 coding sequence is TGTGCCAGCAGCTTGGGGATTAGTCCCCAAGAGACCCAGTACTTC. Its translation is CASSLGISPQETQYF.

This chain links TRBV12-3 or TRBV12-4 with TRBJ2-1; D is uncertain. The germline V and J ends were trimmed by 10 bases and 4 bases, with 8 bases remaining between them. The CDR3 runs to 11 residues. CDR3 nucleotide sequence: TGTGCCACCGGAAAATACAATGAGCAGTTCTTC. As protein: CATGKYNEQFF.

This chain connects TRBV7-9 to TRBJ2-7; 10 bases are a match to TRBD2. Germline assignment: CDR1 SEHNR and CDR2 FQNEAQ (reference sequence). This CDR3 is built from 18 residues. V shed 1 base and J 3 bases; nucleotides not matched to a gene: 12. The CDR3 coding sequence is TGTGCCAGCAGCTTAGATGTTGGAGCGGGAGGGCCAAACTACGAGCAGTACTTC. It codes for CASSLDVGAGGPNYEQYF. The full variable domain, its missing parts supplied by reference TRBV7-9 and TRBJ2-7, is DTGVSQNPRHKITKRGQNVTFRCDPISEHNRLYWYRQTLGQGPEFLTYFQNEAQLEKSRLLSDRFSAERPKGSFSTLEIQRTEQGDSAMYLCASSLDVGAGGPNYEQYFGPGTRLTVT.

This CDR3 reads CASRETGKGSPLHF. The CDR3 nucleotides read TGTGCCAGCAGAGAGACAGGGAAGGGTTCACCCCTCCACTTT. The chain is built from TRBV2 and TRBJ1-6, with 7 bases matching TRBD1. Per germline, CDR1 SNHLY and CDR2 FYNNEI. The CDR3 length is 14 residues. Unmatched junction bases numbered 8, after V lost 6 bases and J lost 9 bases.

The CDR3 is CASSLGRVYTEAFF. As DNA, the CDR3 is TGTGCCAGCAGCTTGGGCAGGGTTTATACTGAAGCTTTCTTT. V and J are TRBV5-8 and TRBJ1-1, with a possible D match to TRBD1 (5 bases). Germline V gives CDR1 SGHTS, CDR2 YDEGEE. This CDR3 is built from 14 residues. The V and J ends lost 0 bases and 5 bases respectively, with 11 bases between them. Combining the CDR3 with reference TRBV5-8 and TRBJ1-1 gives the whole variable domain EAGVTQSPTHLIKTRGQQATLRCSPISGHTSVYWYQQALGLGLQFLLWYDEGEERNRGNFPPRFSGRQFPNYSSELNVNALELEDSALYLCASSLGRVYTEAFFGQGTRLTVV.

The rearrangement links TRBV7-2 to TRBJ1-1, with 7 positions matching TRBD1. There are 15 residues in the CDR3. The J segment lost 2 bases and the V segment lost 6 bases, leaving 9 bases of the junction unmatched. The germline CDR1 and CDR2 sequences are SGHTA and FQGNSA. The CDR3 nucleotides read TGTGCCAGCAGGGATAGGCGAGGGGGCAACACTGAAGCTTTCTTT. Protein sequence: CASRDRRGGNTEAFF.

The chain has TRBV7-6 and TRBJ2-7; 10 bases are a match to TRBD1. Germline CDR1 is SGHVS and CDR2 is FNYEAQ. The CDR3 sequence is 15 residues long. V trimming: 5 bases; J trimming: 1 base; junction bases outside the gene matches: 5. The CDR3 coding sequence is TGTGCCAGCAGCCCCGACAGGGGGCAATCCTACGAGCAGTACTTC. Amino acids: CASSPDRGQSYEQYF.

The chain joins TRBV5-1 to TRBJ2-5, with 8 bases lining up with TRBD2. V lost 2 bases to trimming and J lost 5 bases; unmatched junction nucleotides: 5. The CDR3 totals 14 residues. Germline CDR1 is SGHRS and CDR2 is YFSETQ. CDR3 nucleotide sequence: TGCGCCAGCAGCTTTGGCGGGGGGCAGGAGACCCAGTACTTC. Residues: CASSFGGGQETQYF.

V is TRBV7-2 and J is TRBJ2-5; TRBD2 matches 10 bases. The germline V gene encodes CDR1 SGHTA and CDR2 FQGNSA. V was pared by 0 bases and J by 9 bases, with 7 bases of the junction left unmatched. The CDR3 sequence is 15 residues long. CDR3 DNA: TGTGCCAGCAGCTTAGCGCCTAGCGGGAGTGTGGCCCAGTACTTC. Protein sequence: CASSLAPSGSVAQYF.

The chain carries TRBV28 and TRBJ2-2; 7 bases agree with TRBD1. CDR1 and CDR2 (germline): MDHEN, SYDVKM. This CDR3 has 15 amino acids. V shed 4 bases, J shed 0 bases, and the junction held 2 bases outside the gene matches. The CDR3 DNA sequence: TGTGCCAGCAGTTCGGGACAGCCGAACACCGGGGAGCTGTTTTTT. As protein: CASSSGQPNTGELFF.

For this clone: The conserved phenylalanine or tryptophan is not found at the CDR3 terminus, so this likely reflects a read error. The DNA is left out, because the CDR3 cannot be placed on it with certainty; the CDR3 is given as TCRdb lists it. V usage is TRBV7-8 and J usage is TRBJ2-7; the table's TRBD2 call for D was not verified on the DNA. Germline CDR1 SGHVS, CDR2 FQNEAQ. The length of the CDR3 is 13 amino acids, counting both ends. The CDR3 here is CASSPSGLAGGAL.

The chain combines TRBV3-1 (or the pseudogene TRBV3-2) with TRBJ2-1; TRBD2 is a possible D gene (6 bases). The CDR3 length is 14 residues. Germline CDR1 is LGHDT and CDR2 is YNNKEL (reference sequence). Trimming took 0 bases from V and 12 from J, leaving 15 bases between them. CDR3 amino acids: CASSQDGADGRQFF. The DNA for the CDR3 is TGTGCCAGCAGCCAAGATGGGGCCGACGGGAGGCAGTTCTTC.